The 25 T cell receptor beta chains reported below all come from one sample, sequenced in a study of shared clonotypes between healthy human individuals. Profiled with immunoSEQ multiplex PCR; TCRdb holds only in-frame clones, not every one. This sample yields more than 2,000,000 clones, of which 93% are seen a single time; 0.39% belongs to the top ten. The sequencing input was naive CD4+ T cells from PBMCs. Subset of the sample: CD45RA+ positively selected. Receptor source: a young man in good health. Some clones in this sample may be carry-over from other donors' samples.

The chain couples TRBV28 to TRBJ2-7; 9 bases fit TRBD1. V shed 7 bases, J shed 1 base, and the junction held 5 bases outside the gene matches. In germline, CDR1 is MDHEN, CDR2 SYDVKM. The CDR3 consists of 14 residues. CDR3 region: CASIRQGESYEQYF. The CDR3 region has the DNA TGTGCCAGCATCAGACAGGGGGAGTCCTACGAGCAGTACTTC. Full variable domain (missing parts from reference TRBV28 and TRBJ2-7): DVKVTQSSRYLVKRTGEKVFLECVQDMDHENMFWYRQDPGLGLRLIYFSYDVKMKEKGDIPEGYSVSREKKERFSLILESASTNQTSMYLCASIRQGESYEQYFGPGTRLTVT.

The rearrangement links TRBV11-2 to TRBJ2-7, with 8 bases matching TRBD2. CDR1 and CDR2 (germline): SGHAT, FQNNGV. Trimming at V came to 8 bases and at J to 9 bases, leaving 15 bases not matched to a gene. The CDR3 is 14 residues long. The CDR3 loop reads CASVRTAGELGQYF. Here the CDR3 DNA reads TGTGCCAGCGTCAGGACAGCGGGAGAGCTGGGGCAGTACTTC.

This clone was found once. The chain combines TRBV14 with TRBJ2-3; maybe TRBD2 (5 bases). The CDR3 runs to 16 residues. Germline lookup yields CDR1 SGHDN and CDR2 FVKESK. V was pared by 1 base and J by 0 bases, with 11 bases between. This CDR3 reads CASSQVPGLSTDTQYF. The CDR3 bases are TGTGCCAGCAGCCAAGTGCCGGGGTTAAGCACAGATACGCAGTATTTT.

This clone has only one observation. The V gene is TRBV4-1, the J gene TRBJ1-1, with D unresolved. V was cut by 0 bases and J by 10 bases, with 15 bases left in between. The germline V gene encodes CDR1 MGHRA and CDR2 YSYEKL. This CDR3 is built from 14 residues. CDR3 sequence (DNA): TGCGCCAGCAGCCAAGATCCCGTCCCGAACCGAGCTTTCTTT. The encoded protein is CASSQDPVPNRAFF.

The V gene is TRBV28, the J gene TRBJ1-1; possible D gene TRBD1, 5 bases. The V end lost 8 bases, the J end lost 3 bases, and 19 bases lay between the germline ends. This CDR3 comprises 15 residues. Germline CDR1 MDHEN, CDR2 SYDVKM. The CDR3 nucleotides are TGTGCCAGCCGAATAATCGGTGCGGGGGACACTGAAGCTTTCTTT. Encoded protein: CASRIIGAGDTEAFF.

This chain links TRBV10-3 with TRBJ2-7, with D possibly matching TRBD1 (5 bases). Germline lookup yields CDR1 ENHRY and CDR2 SYGVKD. Between the trimmed V and J ends, which lost 0 bases and 2 bases, there was a span of 8 bases. The CDR3 has 14 residues. The CDR3 region is CAISESLGPYEQYF. CDR3 nucleotides: TGTGCCATCAGTGAGTCGTTGGGGCCCTACGAGCAGTACTTC.

V usage is TRBV6-4 and J usage is TRBJ2-1; D might be TRBD1 or TRBD2, each matching 5 bases. V lost 0 bases, J lost 3 bases, and 12 bases lay in between. The CDR3 is 16 amino acids. Germline CDR1 is MRHNA and CDR2 is SNTAGT. Written as DNA, the CDR3 is TGTGCCAGCAGTGACTCGAGTGGGGGAAACTACAATGAGCAGTTCTTC. As protein: CASSDSSGGNYNEQFF.

V gene TRBV6-5 combines with J gene TRBJ2-3; TRBD1 or TRBD2 may be the D gene (6 bases each). V was cut by 0 bases and J by 6 bases, with 10 bases left in between. This CDR3 region has 14 residues. Germline V lookup: CDR1 MNHEY, CDR2 SVGAGI. Here the CDR3 DNA reads TGTGCCAGCAGTTACTCACAGGGACTTGATACGCAGTATTTT. Its protein product is CASSYSQGLDTQYF.

The chain has TRBV6-5 and TRBJ2-5; tentatively, D is TRBD2 (5 bases). The CDR3 loop spans 14 amino acids. The germline CDR1 and CDR2 sequences are MNHEY and SVGAGI. Trimming left V 2 bases short and J 2 bases short, with 9 bases between. Here the CDR3 reads CASSYRTGQETQYF. CDR3 nucleotide sequence: TGTGCCAGCAGTTACCGGACTGGGCAAGAGACCCAGTACTTC.

This chain uses TRBV5-1 with TRBJ2-1, with 10 bases lining up with TRBD1. Germline CDR1 is SGHRS and CDR2 is YFSETQ. The length of the CDR3 is 17 residues. The trim removed 5 bases at V and 5 bases at J, leaving 13 bases unmatched. CDR3 bases: TGCGCCAGCAGAGTGGACAGGGGGGGAGCCTTGGACAATGAGCAGTTCTTC. Translation: CASRVDRGGALDNEQFF.

The chain joins TRBV30 to TRBJ1-5; D is unresolved. Trimming left V 2 bases short and J 5 bases short, with 10 bases between. Germline V gives CDR1 GTSNPN, CDR2 SVGIG (reference sequence). CDR3 length equals 13 residues. In DNA, the CDR3 is TGTGCCTGGAGTAGGGCAGAGTATCAGCCCCAGCATTTT. It encodes CAWSRAEYQPQHF.

For the CDR3, the DNA is TGTGCCAGCAGCAAATCTGCAGGCGAGCAGTACTTC. Amino acids: CASSKSAGEQYF. This chain uses TRBV21-1 with TRBJ2-7; the table gives TRBD1 as D, unverified against the DNA. TRBV21-1 is marked as a pseudogene. The CDR3 is made up of 12 amino acids.

This chain links TRBV27 with TRBJ2-5, with TRBD2 as a possible D gene (5 bases). The V gene's germline CDR1 is MNHEY and CDR2 SMNVEV (reference sequence). Trimming removed 6 bases from V and 2 bases from J, with 16 bases in between. The CDR3 is 15 amino acids. This CDR3 reads CASSAGRRWQETQYF. The CDR3 DNA reads TGTGCCAGCAGCGCGGGTCGCAGGTGGCAAGAGACCCAGTACTTC.

The chain is built from TRBV6-1 and TRBJ1-5; D is unclear. This CDR3 is 13 amino acids long. In germline, CDR1 is MNHNS, CDR2 SASEGT. The V gene lost 0 bases and the J gene lost 9 bases, with 9 bases spanning the gap. The CDR3 DNA is TGTGCCAGCAGTGAAGCGGCCGGGCGGCCCCAGCATTTT. This sequence encodes CASSEAAGRPQHF.

This chain joins TRBV30 and TRBJ1-6, with 10 positions matching TRBD1. Germline CDR1 GTSNPN, CDR2 SVGIG (reference sequence). V lost 0 bases and J lost 9; bases outside the gene matches: 8. This CDR3 has 16 residues. The CDR3 spells CAWSVSGTGAFSPLHF. The CDR3 DNA is TGTGCCTGGAGTGTGTCCGGGACAGGGGCTTTTTCACCCCTCCACTTT.

The rearrangement uses TRBV7-2 and TRBJ2-3, with 8 bases that match TRBD2. The CDR3 is made up of 16 amino acids. Germline CDR1 SGHTA, CDR2 FQGNSA. V dropped 5 bases and J dropped 0; count of bases not matched to a gene: 7. CDR3 region: CASSPLAGSSTDTQYF. CDR3 nucleotide sequence: TGTGCCAGCAGCCCCTTAGCGGGAAGTAGCACAGATACGCAGTATTTT.

The rearrangement links TRBV5-5 to TRBJ2-7, with 7 bases that match TRBD1. Germline CDR1 reads SGHKS; CDR2 reads YYEKEE (reference sequence). Losses at the gene ends were 0 bases for V and 10 bases for J; bases not matched to a gene: 7. CDR3 length: 13 amino acids. CDR3 sequence: CASSLGGTDLQYF. The CDR3 bases are TGTGCCAGCAGCTTGGGGGGGACAGATTTACAGTACTTC. Variable domain in full (rest from reference TRBV5-5 and TRBJ2-7): DAGVTQSPTHLIKTRGQQVTLRCSPISGHKSVSWYQQVLGQGPQFIFQYYEKEERGRGNFPDRFSARQFPNYSSELNVNALLLGDSALYLCASSLGGTDLQYFGPGTRLTVT.

The V call is TRBV11-2, the J call TRBJ2-5; D is uncertain. There are 16 residues in the CDR3. The V gene's germline CDR1 is SGHAT and CDR2 FQNNGV. Trimming cost V 1 base and J 3 bases, with 15 bases left between them. The CDR3 here is CASSLGVTFTEETQYF. DNA for the CDR3: TGTGCCAGCAGCTTAGGAGTCACCTTTACGGAAGAGACCCAGTACTTC.

The gene calls are TRBV5-1 and TRBJ1-3, with TRBD1 as a possible D gene (5 bases). The CDR3 is 12 amino acids. The germline V gene has CDR1 SGHRS and CDR2 YFSETQ. The V end was cut by 7 bases, the J end by 2 bases, with 7 bases between. The CDR3 reads CASRDPGNTIYF. Written as DNA, the CDR3 is TGCGCCAGCCGGGACCCTGGAAACACCATATATTTT. Filled out from reference TRBV5-1 and TRBJ1-3, the complete variable domain reads KAGVTQTPRYLIKTRGQQVTLSCSPISGHRSVSWYQQTPGQGLQFLFEYFSETQRNKGNFPGRFSGRQFSNSRSEMNVSTLELGDSALYLCASRDPGNTIYFGEGSWLTVV.

The rearrangement joins TRBV11-2 to TRBJ1-4; D is unresolved. CDR1 is SGHAT and CDR2 is FQNNGV in the germline V gene. The CDR3 length is 12 residues. V was trimmed by 2 bases and J by 7 bases, leaving 5 bases between them. The CDR3 DNA sequence: TGTGCCAGCAGCTTAATTCGTGAAAAACTGTTTTTT. Translating gives CASSLIREKLFF.

The chain joins TRBV28 to TRBJ2-3; no firm D call. The CDR3 extends over 17 amino acids. CDR1 is MDHEN and CDR2 is SYDVKM in the germline V gene. The V end was cut by 1 base, the J end by 0 bases, with 14 bases between. The CDR3 reads CASSLYIPDASTDTQYF. DNA for the CDR3: TGTGCCAGCAGTTTATATATCCCGGACGCTAGCACAGATACGCAGTATTTT.

The J gene is TRBJ2-2, the V gene TRBV7-9, with D hard to call. Trimming cost V 5 bases and J 5 bases, with 15 bases left between them. Germline V gives CDR1 SEHNR, CDR2 FQNEAQ (reference sequence). This CDR3 spans 15 amino acids. Here the CDR3 reads CASSPVRGKTGELFF. CDR3 nucleotides: TGTGCCAGCAGCCCAGTTCGTGGGAAGACCGGGGAGCTGTTTTTT.

This chain uses TRBV9 with TRBJ1-5, with D hard to call. Germline CDR1 is SGDLS and CDR2 is YYNGEE. This CDR3 region has 17 residues. V lost 4 bases and J 0 bases, leaving 17 bases between the germline ends. Written as DNA, the CDR3 is TGTGCCAGCAGCCCACACCCGGGCGGCTATAGCAATCAGCCCCAGCATTTT. It specifies CASSPHPGGYSNQPQHF. The whole variable domain, filled in from reference TRBV9 and TRBJ1-5, reads DSGVTQTPKHLITATGQRVTLRCSPRSGDLSVYWYQQSLDQGLQFLIQYYNGEERAKGNILERFSAQQFPDLHSELNLSSLELGDSALYFCASSPHPGGYSNQPQHFGDGTRLSIL.

This sequence joins TRBV7-2 and TRBJ1-1; 7 nucleotides agree with TRBD1. Germline V CDR1 and CDR2: SGHTA, FQGNSA. The CDR3 has 15 residues. The V and J ends lost 3 bases and 4 bases, in that order; junction bases with no gene match: 8. Here the CDR3 DNA reads TGTGCCAGCAGCTTCTCACAGGGGACGGGCACTGAAGCTTTCTTT. It encodes CASSFSQGTGTEAFF.

The rearrangement uses TRBV6-6 and TRBJ1-4; the match to TRBD1 covers 8 bases. The CDR3 consists of 14 residues. The V gene's germline CDR1 is MNHNY and CDR2 SVGAGI (reference sequence). J gave up 8 bases and V 6 bases, and 8 bases lay outside the gene matches. CDR3 loop: CASSRQGQGEKLFF. For the CDR3, the DNA is TGTGCCAGCAGCAGACAGGGGCAGGGGGAAAAACTGTTTTTT.